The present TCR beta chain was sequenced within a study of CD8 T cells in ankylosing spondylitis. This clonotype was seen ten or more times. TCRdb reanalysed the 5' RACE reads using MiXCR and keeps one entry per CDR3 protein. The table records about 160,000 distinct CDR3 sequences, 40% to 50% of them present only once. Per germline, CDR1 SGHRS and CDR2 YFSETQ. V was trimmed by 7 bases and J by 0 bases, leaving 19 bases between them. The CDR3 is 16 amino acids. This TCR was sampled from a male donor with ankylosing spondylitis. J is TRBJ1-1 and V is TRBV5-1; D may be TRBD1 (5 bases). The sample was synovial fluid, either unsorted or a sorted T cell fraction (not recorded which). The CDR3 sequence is CASQKQDWAMNTEAFF. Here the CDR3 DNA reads TGCGCCAGCCAAAAACAGGATTGGGCCATGAACACTGAAGCTTTCTTT.